Reported below is one T cell receptor beta chain. Relative to the germline gene, one junction end is altered; a read error may explain this. The CDR3 covers 16 residues. From germline, CDR1 is GTSNPN and CDR2 SVGIG (reference sequence). These data originate in a study of tumor-infiltrating lymphocytes in oesophageal squamous cell carcinoma. Via MiXCR, TCRdb re-called the PCR reads, giving one row per CDR3 protein. The table includes about 25,000 distinct CDR3 sequences, 30% to 40% detected once. Input material: esophageal tumor tissue. The gene calls are TRBV30 and TRBJ2-3; D is tentatively TRBD1 or TRBD2 (6 bases each). This sequence was found in a male donor with esophageal squamous cell carcinoma. This chain's CDR3 is CAWSRGIGTFGGLLGF. The CDR3 DNA follows: TGTGCCTGGTCTCGAGGAATCGGGACTTTTGGGGGGCTTTTGGGATTC.